Shown below are 20 T cell receptor beta chains from a single sample sequenced in a study of identical twins. One entry per CDR3 protein results from TCRdb running MiXCR on the 5' RACE reads. The profile shows fewer than 550,000 distinct CDR3 sequences, over 11% of them singletons. This sample also belongs to another study, concerning yellow fever vaccine responses in identical twins.

Sequencing was performed on CD4+ T cells sorted from blood. Source of these receptors: a young woman in good health.

V is TRBV6-2 or TRBV6-3 and J is TRBJ2-7; maybe TRBD2 (6 bases). This CDR3 is built from 13 residues. Germline loops: CDR1 MNHEY, CDR2 SVGEGT. With 7 bases removed from V and 2 bases from J, the gap between germline ends came to 12 bases. CDR3 amino acids: CASKPSVPYEQYF. CDR3 DNA: TGTGCCAGCAAGCCTAGCGTTCCCTACGAGCAGTACTTC.

This clonotype was seen at least ten times. The chain couples TRBV5-1 to TRBJ1-1; a possible D gene is TRBD1 (5 bases). V was pared by 0 bases and J by 5 bases, with 14 bases between. Germline assignment: CDR1 SGHRS and CDR2 YFSETQ. The CDR3 runs to 15 residues. This chain's CDR3 is CASSLEGSGGTEAFF. The CDR3 DNA sequence: TGCGCCAGCAGCTTGGAGGGGTCTGGAGGGACTGAAGCTTTCTTT.

In this sample, this clonotype turned up many times. The rearrangement uses TRBV5-1 and TRBJ2-1; no clear D gene. The V gene lost 4 bases and the J gene lost 0 bases, with 17 bases spanning the gap. This CDR3 comprises 17 residues. From germline, CDR1 is SGHRS and CDR2 YFSETQ. The CDR3: CASSPLMLSSSYNEQFF. CDR3 DNA: TGCGCCAGCAGCCCTTTAATGTTATCGAGCTCCTACAATGAGCAGTTCTTC.

This clonotype has more than one count but fewer than ten. The gene calls are TRBV5-1 and TRBJ2-1; D not certain. This CDR3 has 14 residues. Germline CDR1 and CDR2: SGHRS and YFSETQ. V was shortened by 3 bases and J by 9 bases, with 16 bases between the two germline ends. CDR3 loop: CASSSEISRSEQFF. In DNA form, the CDR3 reads TGCGCCAGCAGCTCTGAAATATCACGGAGTGAGCAGTTCTTC.

V and J are TRBV27 and TRBJ2-1; possible D gene TRBD1, 5 bases. Per the germline V gene, CDR1 is MNHEY and CDR2 is SMNVEV (reference sequence). The germline V and J ends were trimmed by 8 bases and 4 bases, with 15 bases remaining between them. The CDR3 sequence is 14 residues long. The CDR3 loop is CASGALARYNEQFF. The CDR3, as DNA: TGTGCCAGCGGGGCCTTAGCCCGGTACAATGAGCAGTTCTTC.

This clonotype was seen a handful of times. This sequence joins TRBV13 and TRBJ1-5; a weak D match, TRBD1 (6 bases). CDR3 size: 12 residues. Trimming stripped 4 bases from V and 11 bases from J, with 12 bases between. Germline V gives CDR1 PRHDT, CDR2 FYEKMQ (reference sequence). The CDR3 DNA is TGTGCCAGCAGCTCTACGGACAGCGCCCAGCATTTT. It specifies CASSSTDSAQHF.

The chain couples TRBV5-1 to TRBJ2-5; D not certain. Germline V gives CDR1 SGHRS, CDR2 YFSETQ. V lost 5 bases to trimming and J lost 5 bases, with 7 bases between them. The CDR3 sequence is 11 residues long. The DNA for the CDR3 is TGCGCCAGCAGTAAAAGGGAGACCCAGTACTTC. It codes for CASSKRETQYF.

The chain uses TRBV11-2 and TRBJ2-3, with 8 bases that match TRBD2. The germline V gene encodes CDR1 SGHAT and CDR2 FQNNGV. The CDR3 loop spans 22 amino acids. V gave up 4 bases and J gave up 1 base; unmatched junction bases: 25. CDR3 sequence: CASSYRGSRGTGGPSRTDTQYF. For the CDR3, the DNA is TGTGCCAGCAGCTATAGAGGTTCGCGGGGGACGGGGGGGCCCTCCCGCACAGATACGCAGTATTTT.

This clonotype has a handful of counts. The chain has TRBV6-2 or TRBV6-3 and TRBJ1-4; tentative D call: TRBD1 (5 bases). V was clipped by 2 bases and J by 7 bases, with 14 bases between them. CDR1 and CDR2 from the germline V gene are MNHEY and SVGEGT. The CDR3 is 15 residues long. CDR3 in amino acids: CASSYILPGVEKLFF. The CDR3 nucleotides are TGTGCCAGCAGTTACATCTTGCCGGGGGTTGAAAAACTGTTTTTT.

CDR3 nucleotide sequence: TGTGCCACCAGTGCCCAGGGCAAAGCGGCTAACGAGCAGTACTTC. Amino acids: CATSAQGKAANEQYF. The V call is TRBV24-1, the J call TRBJ2-7; the D call may be TRBD1 or TRBD2 (5 bases each). Trimming pared 5 bases from V and 5 bases from J, leaving 18 bases between. Germline CDR1 and CDR2: KGHDR and SFDVKD. The CDR3 spans 15 residues.

This clonotype has only a few counts. The chain combines TRBV5-1 with TRBJ2-7; D possibly corresponds to TRBD2 (6 bases). The CDR3 consists of 14 residues. CDR1 is SGHRS and CDR2 is YFSETQ in the germline V gene. The ends were cut back, 4 bases at V and 6 bases at J, with 17 bases in the middle. CDR3: CASSPGLTWGEQYF. The CDR3 nucleotides read TGCGCCAGCAGCCCGGGACTCACCTGGGGCGAGCAGTACTTC.

This clonotype was observed a handful of times. This sequence joins TRBV7-2 and TRBJ2-1; 7 bases map to TRBD2. J lost 7 bases, V lost 0 bases, and 6 bases had no gene match. The CDR3 has 15 residues. The germline V gene encodes CDR1 SGHTA and CDR2 FQGNSA. The CDR3 protein is CASSLAGGVLNEQFF. Written as DNA, the CDR3 is TGTGCCAGCAGCTTAGCGGGAGGGGTTTTAAATGAGCAGTTCTTC.

This clonotype was picked up a small number of times. The V gene is TRBV2, the J gene TRBJ2-2; D is possibly TRBD1 (5 bases). Per the germline V gene, CDR1 is SNHLY and CDR2 is FYNNEI. CDR3 length: 14 residues. Trimming left V 3 bases short and J 6 bases short, with 11 bases between. CDR3 residues: CASSDQGASGELFF. The CDR3 nucleotides are TGTGCCAGCAGTGATCAAGGGGCTTCCGGGGAGCTGTTTTTT.

This clonotype was counted only a few times. The chain combines TRBV7-2 with TRBJ2-7; a possible D gene is TRBD2 (5 bases). Trimming left V 0 bases short and J 5 bases short, with 17 bases between. Germline V gene sequence: CDR1 SGHTA, CDR2 FQGNSA. The CDR3 runs 16 residues. CDR3 bases: TGTGCCAGCAGCTTAGCCTTTAGCGAATATGGGAACGAGCAGTACTTC. Translating gives CASSLAFSEYGNEQYF.

The V and J genes are TRBV28 and TRBJ2-1, with 7 positions matching TRBD1. Germline V lookup: CDR1 MDHEN, CDR2 SYDVKM. This CDR3 has 14 amino acids. V lost 5 bases to trimming and J lost 10 bases; unmatched junction nucleotides: 11. The CDR3 DNA is TGTGCCAGCAGTCCCCGAACGACAGGGCACGAGCAGTTCTTC. Encoded protein: CASSPRTTGHEQFF.

V and J are TRBV10-3 and TRBJ2-2; 10 positions match TRBD2. J lost 2 bases, V lost 8 bases, and 8 bases had no gene match. CDR1 ENHRY and CDR2 SYGVKD come from the germline V gene. The CDR3 runs to 16 residues. The CDR3 sequence: CAIYPSGSVNTGELFF. CDR3 coding DNA: TGTGCCATCTACCCTAGCGGGAGCGTAAACACCGGGGAGCTGTTTTTT.

This clonotype was counted only a few times. The chain couples TRBV12-3 or TRBV12-4 to TRBJ2-1; TRBD1 matches at 9 bases. The CDR3 is 16 amino acids. V was clipped by 3 bases and J by 3 bases; unmatched bases: 6. CDR3 sequence: CASSFLTGGVYNEQFF. CDR3 DNA: TGTGCCAGCAGTTTTTTGACAGGGGGGGTCTACAATGAGCAGTTCTTC.

In its sample, this clonotype was seen a few times. The rearrangement links TRBV6-1 to TRBJ2-7; TRBD2 is a possible D gene (5 bases). CDR3 length: 13 amino acids. The germline V gene has CDR1 MNHNS and CDR2 SASEGT. V was cut by 8 bases and J by 4 bases, with 15 bases left in between. In DNA, the CDR3 is TGTGCCAGCCGTCGGGGTCCCCGGTACGAGCAGTACTTC. Residues: CASRRGPRYEQYF.

There are many counts of this clonotype. V and J are TRBV10-3 and TRBJ2-2; possible D gene TRBD1, 7 bases. The CDR3 is 13 residues long. V was cut by 10 bases and J by 5 bases, with 14 bases left in between. From germline, CDR1 is ENHRY and CDR2 SYGVKD. CDR3 sequence reads: CATRGVGTGELFF. The CDR3, as DNA: TGTGCCACCAGGGGGGTCGGGACCGGGGAGCTGTTTTTT.

V usage is TRBV6-1 and J usage is TRBJ2-3; 9 bases line up with TRBD1. V shed 8 bases and J 2 bases; nucleotides not matched to a gene: 14. This CDR3 has 17 amino acids. CDR1 and CDR2 (germline): MNHNS, SASEGT. CDR3 DNA: TGTGCCAGCGGCCAAATTCGGACAGGGGCCTACACAGATACGCAGTATTTT. This codes for CASGQIRTGAYTDTQYF.